This T cell receptor (beta chain) was sequenced for a study of T cells expressing NK-cell markers. On the study more broadly: The TCR beta repertoires originated in sorted CD3+CD56+NKG2C+, CD3+CD56+NKG2C- and CD3+CD56-NKG2C+ T cells. One of eight sequenced donors was HCMV-seronegative; the other seven were seropositive. Study-wide findings and caveats: The study found these clonotypes also leading the CD3+CD56-NKG2C+ fraction in four donors.

TCRdb reprocessed the 5' RACE reads, keeping one entry per CDR3 protein, no DNA. Its clone listing holds about 390,000 distinct CDR3 sequences. Germline CDR1 and CDR2: SQVTM and ANQGSEA. CDR3 length equals 13 residues. A remark on this clonotype: Its antigen is not known.

The clonotype was recovered from a woman aged 45-60 years in good health. V usage is TRBV29-1 and J usage is TRBJ1-1. Sequences were obtained from blood T cells: a sorted CD56 or NKG2C T cell subset, CD4+ or CD8+ T cells, or bulk PBMC T cells (not recorded which). CDR3 sequence reads: CSVGEGVSTEAFF.